One T cell receptor beta chain is described in this entry. What it binds is not known. V dropped 3 bases and J dropped 5; count of bases not matched to a gene: 3. This CDR3 has 12 residues. Germline V gene data show CDR1 as SQVTM and CDR2 as ANQGSEA. This entry comes from a study of beta chain features in type 1 diabetes. Sorting that relied on CD45RO/CCR7/CD25/CD127/CD95/CD27 yielded CD4+ naive, central memory, regulatory and stem cell-like memory cells. Post-sort purity exceeded 95% for all sorted populations. Overall study results and limits: In the patient group, naive, central memory and Treg TCRB repertoires seemed more alike than in the healthy donor group. Type 1 diabetes patients had TCRB CDR3s that were shorter (moderately but significantly so) in all four CD4+ subsets.

Expressed TCRB transcripts were sequenced, since all the RNA that had been isolated was reverse transcribed. Only in-frame clones appear in the TCRdb table, and some are missing; sequencing was by immunoSEQ multiplex PCR. Of under 200,000 clones in the sample, roughly 8% are singletons; the top ten hold more than 0.45%. The sequenced sample was central memory CD4+ T cells from blood. The V gene is TRBV29-1, the J gene TRBJ1-1; 7 positions match TRBD1. The source of this sequence is a woman younger than 30 with type 1 diabetes. CDR3 in amino acids: CSVDLQGTEAFF. CDR3 in DNA: TGCAGCGTTGATCTACAGGGGACTGAAGCTTTCTTT.